The sequence of this TCR beta chain was determined in a study of identical twins. Points from the study as a whole: Researchers caution that invariant MAIT and iNKT cells could partly confound zero-insertion analyses. Findings came from cross-sectional statistics, without long-term follow-up of donors. Memory repertoires showed no such pattern, whereas abundant cord blood beta clonotypes carried fewer insertions.

The CDR3 length is 14 residues. The germline CDR1 and CDR2 sequences are KGHDR and SFDVKD. Trimming stripped 1 base from V and 2 bases from J, with 8 bases between. This clonotype was seen a handful of times. Antigen unknown. Using its own MiXCR run on the 5' RACE reads, TCRdb lists one record per CDR3 protein. The data contain about 240,000 distinct CDR3 sequences, 6% to 8.5% of them seen just once; the ten biggest clones take up over 5%. This same sample was also part of a study on yellow fever vaccine responses in identical twins. That work adds: Reported findings indicate that twins' vaccine T cell responses seemed partially convergent, partially personalized.

The clonotype originates from a woman between 18 and 29 years old in good health. Material for sequencing was CD8+ T cells sorted from blood. The gene calls are TRBV24-1 and TRBJ2-7, with D hard to call. As DNA, the CDR3 is TGTGCCACCAGTGATTTTTCACGGCCCTACGAGCAGTACTTC. It specifies CATSDFSRPYEQYF.